The T cell receptor (beta chain) described here comes from a study of blood T cell repertoires in COVID-19. Across the whole study: The United States, Italy and Spain supplied acute and convalescent COVID-19 samples. In each case, the material was cDNA or gDNA derived from T cells, B-cell-depleted T cells, or PBMCs.

It was during active infection that Seattle patients were enrolled and then longitudinally followed. This CDR3 is built from 15 residues. The J segment lost 5 bases and the V segment lost 2 bases, leaving 4 bases of the junction unmatched. CDR1 and CDR2 from the germline V gene are MNHEY and SVGAGI. In the original workflow: For nucleated cells, counts were estimated from reference gene primer amplification. TCRdb's copy holds only in-frame clones and misses some; the assay was immunoSEQ multiplex PCR. V and J calls and clone size follow that table, whereas D and trimming were derived from the DNA. The sample consists of approximately 210,000 clones, around 94% of them appearing once.

The chain recombines TRBV6-5 with TRBJ2-2; the match to TRBD1 covers 8 bases. The sample comprised peripheral blood. The source of this sequence is a man aged 30-40 years with COVID-19, enrolled during active disease. The CDR3 is CASSYQGARTGELFF. CDR3 nucleotides: TGTGCCAGCAGTTACCAGGGGGCTCGGACCGGGGAGCTGTTTTTT.